This T cell receptor beta chain was obtained from a study of blood T cell repertoires in COVID-19. Across the study: Samples of COVID-19 (acute and convalescent) were obtained from the United States, Italy and Spain. T cells, B-cell-depleted T cells, or PBMCs provided the cDNA or gDNA that served as material.

CDR3 size: 15 residues. The ends were cut back, 7 bases at V and 1 base at J, with 10 bases in the middle. Germline V gene sequence: CDR1 KGHDR, CDR2 SFDVKD. The protocol was immunoSEQ multiplex PCR, while the TCRdb copy is restricted to in-frame clones and leaves out a portion. The sample has some 130,000 clones; about 78% are singletons. This chain uses TRBV24-1 with TRBJ2-6; D may be TRBD1 (6 bases). The sequenced material came from peripheral blood. The sequence was obtained from a man aged 55 to 70 who had recovered from COVID-19. The CDR3 region has the DNA TGTGCCACCAGCCCGACAGGTTCTGGGGCCAACGTCCTGACTTTC. Translated: CATSPTGSGANVLTF.